The 4 T cell receptor beta chains in this list originate from one sample, sequenced in a study of cytomegalovirus exposure and HLA in healthy donors. Here immunoSEQ multiplex PCR was the method, and the copy in TCRdb shows in-frame clones only, minus some. The sample lists 260,000 or so clones; 85% to 90% were seen once. What was sequenced was PBMCs. These receptors came from a woman aged 18-29 years in good health and CMV-seronegative.

This sequence joins TRBV4-1 and TRBJ2-1; 7 positions agree with TRBD2. Germline assignment: CDR1 MGHRA and CDR2 YSYEKL. With 5 bases clipped from V and 5 bases from J, the junction kept 3 bases outside the gene matches. CDR3 length equals 13 residues. The DNA for the CDR3 is TGCGCCAGCAGCGACCGGGGGGACAATGAGCAGTTCTTC. It specifies CASSDRGDNEQFF.

The chain recombines TRBV5-6 with TRBJ2-1, with 12 bases aligning to TRBD2. The ends lost 1 base at V and 8 bases at J; junction bases unmatched: 16. CDR3 length equals 19 residues. Germline CDR1 and CDR2: SGHDT and YYEEEE. In DNA, the CDR3 is TGTGCCAGCAGCTTGACAGCTCGCCGGCTAGCGGGAGGGGTTGATGAGCAGTTCTTC. The encoded protein is CASSLTARRLAGGVDEQFF.

V usage is TRBV10-3 and J usage is TRBJ2-3; D call uncertain. Trimming pared 3 bases from V and 7 bases from J, leaving 8 bases between. The CDR3 spans 12 residues. Germline V gene sequence: CDR1 ENHRY, CDR2 SYGVKD. The CDR3 reads CAISEEIYTQYF. The CDR3, as DNA: TGTGCCATCAGTGAAGAGATTTATACGCAGTATTTT.

This clone is a singleton in its sample. The V gene is TRBV2, the J gene TRBJ2-3; 8 bases are a match to TRBD2. CDR1 is SNHLY, CDR2 FYNNEI, per germline. This CDR3 is built from 15 residues. With 8 bases clipped from V and 1 base from J, the junction kept 8 bases outside the gene matches. CDR3 residues: CASLPGGYGTDTQYF. CDR3 sequence (DNA): TGTGCCAGCCTCCCGGGGGGGTATGGCACAGATACGCAGTATTTT.